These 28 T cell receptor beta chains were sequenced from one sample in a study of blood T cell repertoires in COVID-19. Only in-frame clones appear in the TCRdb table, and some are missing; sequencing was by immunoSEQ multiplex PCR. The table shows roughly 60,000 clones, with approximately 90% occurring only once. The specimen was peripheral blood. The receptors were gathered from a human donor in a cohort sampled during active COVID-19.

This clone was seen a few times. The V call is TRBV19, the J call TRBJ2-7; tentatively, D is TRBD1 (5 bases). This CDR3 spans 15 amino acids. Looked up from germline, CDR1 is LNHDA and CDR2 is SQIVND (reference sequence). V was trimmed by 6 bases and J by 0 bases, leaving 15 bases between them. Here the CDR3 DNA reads TGTGCCAGTAGCATCGACAGCCGCTACTCCTACGAGCAGTACTTC. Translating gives CASSIDSRYSYEQYF. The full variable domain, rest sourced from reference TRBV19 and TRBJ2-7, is DGGITQSPKYLFRKEGQNVTLSCEQNLNHDAMYWYRQDPGQGLRLIYYSQIVNDFQKGDIAEGYSVSREKKESFPLTVTSAQKNPTAFYLCASSIDSRYSYEQYFGPGTRLTVT.

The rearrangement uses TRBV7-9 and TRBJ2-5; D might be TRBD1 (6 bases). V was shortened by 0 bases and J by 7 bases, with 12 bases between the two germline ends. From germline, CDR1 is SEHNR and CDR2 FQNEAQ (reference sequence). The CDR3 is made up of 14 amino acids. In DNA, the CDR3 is TGTGCCAGCAGCTTAGCGGGGGCCGAAGCGACCCAGTACTTC. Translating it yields CASSLAGAEATQYF.

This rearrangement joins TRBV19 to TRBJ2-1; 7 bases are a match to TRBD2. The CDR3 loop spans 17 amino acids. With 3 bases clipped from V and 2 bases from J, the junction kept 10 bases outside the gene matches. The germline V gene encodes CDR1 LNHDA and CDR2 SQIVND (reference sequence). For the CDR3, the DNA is TGTGCCAGTAGTATTCGCGGCGGGAGTAGCCCCTACAATGAGCAGTTCTTC. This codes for CASSIRGGSSPYNEQFF.

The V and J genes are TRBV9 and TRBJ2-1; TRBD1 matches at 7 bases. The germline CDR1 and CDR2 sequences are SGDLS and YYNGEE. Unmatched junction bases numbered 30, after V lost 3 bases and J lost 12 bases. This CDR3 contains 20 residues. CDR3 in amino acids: CASSGEGHKDRVPVGFGQFF. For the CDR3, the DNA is TGTGCCAGCAGCGGCGAGGGGCACAAAGACAGGGTACCGGTCGGTTTTGGGCAGTTCTTC.

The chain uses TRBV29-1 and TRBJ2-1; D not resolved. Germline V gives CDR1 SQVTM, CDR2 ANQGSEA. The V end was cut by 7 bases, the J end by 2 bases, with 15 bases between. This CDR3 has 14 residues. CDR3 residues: CSGSETGTYNEQFF. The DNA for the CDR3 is TGCAGCGGGTCGGAGACTGGAACCTACAATGAGCAGTTCTTC.

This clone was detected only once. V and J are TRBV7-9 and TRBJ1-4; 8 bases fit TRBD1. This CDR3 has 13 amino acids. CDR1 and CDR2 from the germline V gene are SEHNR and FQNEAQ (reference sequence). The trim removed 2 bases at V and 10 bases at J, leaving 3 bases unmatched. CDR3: CASSLRTGRKLFF. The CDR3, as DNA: TGTGCCAGCAGCTTAAGGACAGGGCGAAAACTGTTTTTT.

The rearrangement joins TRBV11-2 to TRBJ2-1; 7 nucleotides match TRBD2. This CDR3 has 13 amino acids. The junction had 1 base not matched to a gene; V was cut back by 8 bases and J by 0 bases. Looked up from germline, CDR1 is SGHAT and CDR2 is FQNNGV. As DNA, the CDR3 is TGTGCCAGCCTAGCGGCCTCCTACAATGAGCAGTTCTTC. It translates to CASLAASYNEQFF.

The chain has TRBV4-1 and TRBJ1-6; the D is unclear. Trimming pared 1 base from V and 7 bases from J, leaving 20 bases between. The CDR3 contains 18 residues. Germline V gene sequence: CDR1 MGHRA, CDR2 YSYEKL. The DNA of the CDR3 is TGCGCCAGCAGCCAAGGATCGACAATCGAGGGATCGAATTCACCCCTCCACTTT. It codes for CASSQGSTIEGSNSPLHF.

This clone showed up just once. CDR3 protein: CASRGRGPTSGANVLTF. The CDR3 nucleotides read TGTGCCAGCAGAGGTAGGGGTCCAACCTCTGGGGCCAACGTCCTGACTTTC. The V call is TRBV7-9, the J call TRBJ2-6; D is perhaps TRBD1 (5 bases). Germline V gene sequence: CDR1 SEHNR, CDR2 FQNEAQ (reference sequence). The CDR3 spans 17 residues. V dropped 6 bases and J dropped 0 bases, with 15 bases sitting between them.

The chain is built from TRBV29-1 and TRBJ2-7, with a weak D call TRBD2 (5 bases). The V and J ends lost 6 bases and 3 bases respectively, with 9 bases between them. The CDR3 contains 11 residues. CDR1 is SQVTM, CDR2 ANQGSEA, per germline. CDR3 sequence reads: CSVDGDYEQYF. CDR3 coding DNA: TGCAGCGTGGACGGGGACTACGAGCAGTACTTC.

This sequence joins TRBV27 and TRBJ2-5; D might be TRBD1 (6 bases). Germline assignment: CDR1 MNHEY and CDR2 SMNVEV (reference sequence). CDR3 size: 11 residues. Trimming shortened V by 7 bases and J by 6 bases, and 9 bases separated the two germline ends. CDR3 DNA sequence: TGTGCCAGCATCACAGGGAAGACCCAGTACTTC. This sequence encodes CASITGKTQYF.

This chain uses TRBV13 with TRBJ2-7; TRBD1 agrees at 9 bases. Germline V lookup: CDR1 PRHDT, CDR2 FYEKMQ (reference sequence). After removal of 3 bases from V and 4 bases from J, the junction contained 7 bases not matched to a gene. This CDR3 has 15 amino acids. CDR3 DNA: TGTGCCAGCAGCTTCCGAACAGGGGGCATATACGAGCAGTACTTC. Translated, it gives CASSFRTGGIYEQYF.

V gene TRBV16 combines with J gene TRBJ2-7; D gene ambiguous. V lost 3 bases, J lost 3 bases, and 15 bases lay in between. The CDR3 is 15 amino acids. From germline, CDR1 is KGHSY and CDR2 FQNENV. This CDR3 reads CASSHPPLGFYEQYF. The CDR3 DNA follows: TGTGCCAGCAGCCACCCCCCGCTAGGATTCTACGAGCAGTACTTC.

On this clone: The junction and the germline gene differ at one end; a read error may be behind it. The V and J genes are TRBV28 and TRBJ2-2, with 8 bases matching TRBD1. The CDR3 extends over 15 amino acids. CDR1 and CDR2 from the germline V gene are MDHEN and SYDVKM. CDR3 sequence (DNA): TGTGCCAGCTGGGGGACAGGTCTGAGGGGCGGGCAGCTGTTTTTT. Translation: CASWGTGLRGGQLFF.

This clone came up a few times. The DNA of the CDR3 is TGTGCCAGCAGCCAAGAGGCCTCGGGACAGGGCTTCTACGAGCAGTACTTC. It translates to CASSQEASGQGFYEQYF. The chain couples TRBV4-2 to TRBJ2-7; 9 bases are a match to TRBD1. The CDR3 extends over 17 amino acids. CDR1 is LGHNA and CDR2 is YNFKEQ in the germline V gene. V trimming: 0 bases; J trimming: 3 bases; junction bases outside the gene matches: 9.

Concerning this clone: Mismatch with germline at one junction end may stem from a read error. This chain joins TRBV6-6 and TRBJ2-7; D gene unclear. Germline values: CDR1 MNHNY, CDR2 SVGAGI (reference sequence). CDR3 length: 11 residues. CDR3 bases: TGTGCCAGCAGTTACGGGCAGTCCCTACACTTC. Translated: CASSYGQSLHF.

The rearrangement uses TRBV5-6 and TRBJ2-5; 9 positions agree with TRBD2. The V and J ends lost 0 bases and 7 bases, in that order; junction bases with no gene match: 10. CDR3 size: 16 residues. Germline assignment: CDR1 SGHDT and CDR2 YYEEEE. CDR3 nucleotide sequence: TGTGCCAGCAGCTTGGTTGTTAGCGGGGGAAGGGGGACCCAGTACTTC. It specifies CASSLVVSGGRGTQYF.

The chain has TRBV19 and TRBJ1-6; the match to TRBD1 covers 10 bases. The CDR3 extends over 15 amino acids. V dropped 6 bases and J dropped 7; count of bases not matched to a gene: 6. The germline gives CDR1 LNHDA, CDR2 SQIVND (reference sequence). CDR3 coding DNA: TGTGCCAGTAGGGGAACGGGACAGGGGAATTCACCCCTCCACTTT. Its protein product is CASRGTGQGNSPLHF.

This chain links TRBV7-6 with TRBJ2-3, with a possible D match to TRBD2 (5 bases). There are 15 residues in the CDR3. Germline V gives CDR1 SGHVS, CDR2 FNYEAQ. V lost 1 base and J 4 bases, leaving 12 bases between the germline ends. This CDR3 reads CASSLELVGADTQYF. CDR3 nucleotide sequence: TGTGCCAGCAGCTTAGAACTAGTCGGCGCAGATACGCAGTATTTT.

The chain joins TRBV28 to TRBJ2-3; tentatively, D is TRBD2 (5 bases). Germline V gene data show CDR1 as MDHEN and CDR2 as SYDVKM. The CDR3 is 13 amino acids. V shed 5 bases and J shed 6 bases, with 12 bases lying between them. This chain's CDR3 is CASSPASGDTQYF. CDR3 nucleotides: TGTGCCAGCAGTCCGGCCTCGGGGGATACGCAGTATTTT.

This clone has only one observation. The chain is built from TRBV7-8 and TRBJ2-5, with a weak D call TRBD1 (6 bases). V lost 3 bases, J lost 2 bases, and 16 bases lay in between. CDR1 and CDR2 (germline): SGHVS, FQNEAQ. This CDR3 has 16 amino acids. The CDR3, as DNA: TGTGCCAGCAGCTTTTTTCGAGACAGGAGACAAGAGACCCAGTACTTC. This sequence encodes CASSFFRDRRQETQYF.

In nucleotides, the CDR3 is TGTGCCAGCAGCACAGGGGCCATCTTTCCATGGCCCCAGCATTTT. Its translation is CASSTGAIFPWPQHF. This sequence joins TRBV6-5 and TRBJ1-5; 7 bases match TRBD1. Germline V gene lookup returns CDR1 MNHEY and CDR2 SVGAGI. V shed 6 bases, J shed 9 bases, and the junction held 14 bases outside the gene matches. The CDR3 is 15 amino acids.

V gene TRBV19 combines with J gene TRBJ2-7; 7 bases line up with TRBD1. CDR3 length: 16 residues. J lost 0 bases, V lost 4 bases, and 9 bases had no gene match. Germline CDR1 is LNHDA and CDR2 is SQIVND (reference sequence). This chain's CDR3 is CASSKDRLTSSYEQYF. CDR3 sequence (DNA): TGTGCCAGTAGTAAGGACAGGCTTACGAGCTCCTACGAGCAGTACTTC.

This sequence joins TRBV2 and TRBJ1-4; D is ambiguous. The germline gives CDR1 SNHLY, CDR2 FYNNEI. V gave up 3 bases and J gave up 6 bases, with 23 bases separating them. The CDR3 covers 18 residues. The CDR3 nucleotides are TGTGCCAGCAGTGAGCTGGTTGGCGGAATCAGTCTGGATGAAAAACTGTTTTTT. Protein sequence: CASSELVGGISLDEKLFF.

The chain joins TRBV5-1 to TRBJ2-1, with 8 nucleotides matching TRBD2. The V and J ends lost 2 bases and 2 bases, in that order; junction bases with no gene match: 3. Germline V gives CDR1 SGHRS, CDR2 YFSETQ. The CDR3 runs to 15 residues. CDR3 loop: CASSLAGVTYNEQFF. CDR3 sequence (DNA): TGCGCCAGCAGCTTAGCGGGGGTAACCTACAATGAGCAGTTCTTC.

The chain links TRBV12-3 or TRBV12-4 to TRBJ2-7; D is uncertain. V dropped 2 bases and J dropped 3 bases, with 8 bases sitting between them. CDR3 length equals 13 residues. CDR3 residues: CASSLKRYYEQYF. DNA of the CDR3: TGTGCCAGCAGTTTAAAACGGTACTACGAGCAGTACTTC.

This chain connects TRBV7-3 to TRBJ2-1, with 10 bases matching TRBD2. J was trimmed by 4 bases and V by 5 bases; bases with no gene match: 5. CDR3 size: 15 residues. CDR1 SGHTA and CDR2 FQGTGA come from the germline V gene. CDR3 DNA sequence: TGTGCCAGCAGCCCCACTAGCGGGGCGTACAATGAGCAGTTCTTC. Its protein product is CASSPTSGAYNEQFF.

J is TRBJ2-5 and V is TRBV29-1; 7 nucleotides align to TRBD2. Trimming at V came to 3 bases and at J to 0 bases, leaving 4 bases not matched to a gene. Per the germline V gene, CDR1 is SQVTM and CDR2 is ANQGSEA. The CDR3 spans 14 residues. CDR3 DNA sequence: TGCAGCGTTGATAGGCTAGCGGACCAAGAGACCCAGTACTTC. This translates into CSVDRLADQETQYF.